What follows are 20 T cell receptor beta chains derived from one specimen sequenced in a study of blood T cell repertoires in COVID-19. Sequencing used immunoSEQ multiplex PCR; TCRdb keeps in-frame clones, though not all of them. The sample has about half a million clones, roughly 88% seen once. Sequencing was performed on peripheral blood. The receptors derive from a human donor in a cohort sampled during active COVID-19.

The chain uses TRBV5-1 and TRBJ2-5; TRBD1 is a possible D gene (5 bases). V lost 0 bases, J lost 4 bases, and 13 bases lay in between. Germline CDR1 and CDR2: SGHRS and YFSETQ. The CDR3 is made up of 15 amino acids. DNA for the CDR3: TGCGCCAGCAGCTTGGCGGCCCTAAGGGGAGAGACCCAGTACTTC. Amino acids: CASSLAALRGETQYF.

The V gene is TRBV5-4, the J gene TRBJ2-7; 9 positions match TRBD2. Germline V gives CDR1 SGHNT, CDR2 YYREEE (reference sequence). The CDR3 extends over 15 amino acids. V was pared by 0 bases and J by 2 bases, with 3 bases of the junction left unmatched. DNA of the CDR3: TGTGCCAGCAGCTTGGGGGCTAGCGGGGCCTACGAGCAGTACTTC. Translation: CASSLGASGAYEQYF.

V gene TRBV19 combines with J gene TRBJ2-1, with no clear D. The CDR3 contains 15 residues. Per the germline V gene, CDR1 is LNHDA and CDR2 is SQIVND (reference sequence). Trimming removed 3 bases from V and 0 bases from J, with 9 bases in between. DNA for the CDR3: TGTGCCAGTAGTATTCAGGTAAACTCCTACAATGAGCAGTTCTTC. As protein: CASSIQVNSYNEQFF.

V and J are TRBV19 and TRBJ1-6; a possible D gene is TRBD1 (6 bases). Per the germline V gene, CDR1 is LNHDA and CDR2 is SQIVND (reference sequence). V dropped 5 bases and J dropped 9 bases, with 20 bases sitting between them. The CDR3 length is 16 residues. CDR3 amino acids: CASSARGGAIPSPLHF. In nucleotides, the CDR3 is TGTGCCAGTAGTGCCCGCGGGGGGGCCATTCCTTCACCCCTCCACTTT.

The V gene is TRBV2, the J gene TRBJ2-1; 10 bases are shared with TRBD2. The germline gives CDR1 SNHLY, CDR2 FYNNEI. V shed 3 bases, J shed 8 bases, and the junction held 10 bases outside the gene matches. The CDR3 is 16 residues long. The CDR3 DNA reads TGTGCCAGCAGTGACTCTCGGCTAGCGGGAGTGTATGAGCAGTTCTTC. Encoded protein: CASSDSRLAGVYEQFF.

This clone was observed a handful of times. V is TRBV12-3 or TRBV12-4 and J is TRBJ2-1; 9 bases are a match to TRBD1. V lost 5 bases to trimming and J lost 9 bases; unmatched junction nucleotides: 5. The CDR3 is 13 amino acids. In DNA form, the CDR3 reads TGTGCCAGCAGTGCCAACAGGGGGCCTGAGCAGTTCTTC. It is translated as CASSANRGPEQFF.

V and J are TRBV15 and TRBJ2-3, with TRBD2 matching over 7 bases. Germline V gene data show CDR1 as LNHNV and CDR2 as YYDKDF (reference sequence). The V segment lost 1 base and the J segment 0 bases; nucleotides outside the gene matches: 7. The CDR3 is 17 residues long. CDR3 bases: TGTGCCACCAGCAGAGGATTAGCGGGTACTAGCACAGATACGCAGTATTTT. It is translated as CATSRGLAGTSTDTQYF.

This clone has just a few counts. The chain carries TRBV10-3 and TRBJ1-1; TRBD1 matches at 9 bases. The CDR3 runs 14 residues. Germline-derived CDR1 and CDR2 are ENHRY and SYGVKD. V lost 9 bases to trimming and J lost 1 base; unmatched junction nucleotides: 6. CDR3 nucleotide sequence: TGTGCCATTCAACAGGGGGCAGAGAACACTGAAGCTTTCTTT. Translation gives CAIQQGAENTEAFF.

The chain carries TRBV5-1 and TRBJ2-7; 11 bases align to TRBD2. This CDR3 spans 15 amino acids. After removal of 3 bases from V and 7 bases from J, the junction contained 9 bases not matched to a gene. Germline V gene sequence: CDR1 SGHRS, CDR2 YFSETQ. The CDR3 region is CASSYLAGGPGEQYF. CDR3 bases: TGCGCCAGCAGCTATTTAGCGGGAGGGCCGGGGGAGCAGTACTTC.

The gene calls are TRBV5-1 and TRBJ1-1, with 9 bases aligning to TRBD1. Germline CDR1 SGHRS, CDR2 YFSETQ. The CDR3 is made up of 14 amino acids. V shed 3 bases, J shed 5 bases, and the junction held 5 bases outside the gene matches. CDR3 DNA: TGCGCCAGCAGCTGGGGACAGGGACTGACTGAAGCTTTCTTT. As protein: CASSWGQGLTEAFF.

The rearrangement links TRBV15 to TRBJ2-5, with a tentative D call TRBD2 (5 bases). Germline assignment: CDR1 LNHNV and CDR2 YYDKDF (reference sequence). The CDR3 totals 15 residues. V shed 0 bases and J shed 2 bases, with 10 bases lying between them. This CDR3 reads CATSRDPGNQETQYF. For the CDR3, the DNA is TGTGCCACCAGCAGAGATCCCGGGAATCAAGAGACCCAGTACTTC.

The chain joins TRBV19 to TRBJ2-1, with 9 bases that match TRBD1. The CDR3 contains 15 residues. Germline CDR1 reads LNHDA; CDR2 reads SQIVND (reference sequence). The V gene end was trimmed by 4 bases and the J gene end by 2 bases; junction bases not matched to a gene: 3. CDR3 sequence: CASSKGQGPYNEQFF. Written as DNA, the CDR3 is TGTGCCAGTAGTAAAGGACAGGGGCCCTACAATGAGCAGTTCTTC.

V and J are TRBV10-3 and TRBJ2-1, with 12 bases lining up with TRBD2. There are 14 residues in the CDR3. Germline V gene sequence: CDR1 ENHRY, CDR2 SYGVKD. The V segment lost 6 bases and the J segment 9 bases; nucleotides outside the gene matches: 6. Here the CDR3 reads CAISRLAGESEQFF. The CDR3 DNA reads TGTGCCATCAGCAGACTAGCGGGAGAGTCTGAGCAGTTCTTC.

The V and J genes are TRBV29-1 and TRBJ1-2; no clear D. Germline loops: CDR1 SQVTM, CDR2 ANQGSEA. V shed 6 bases and J shed 4 bases, with 18 bases lying between them. This CDR3 region has 14 residues. CDR3 sequence: CSVILGRRFYGYTF. The CDR3 nucleotides read TGCAGCGTCATCCTGGGGAGGAGGTTCTATGGCTACACCTTC.

This chain joins TRBV19 and TRBJ1-4; D uncertain. Per germline, CDR1 LNHDA and CDR2 SQIVND (reference sequence). The CDR3 contains 14 residues. The ends were cut back, 10 bases at V and 5 bases at J, with 17 bases in the middle. CDR3 nucleotides: TGTGCCACCTCTATAACTGGGGAGAATGAAAAACTGTTTTTT. It is translated as CATSITGENEKLFF.

V is TRBV4-1 and J is TRBJ2-1; 8 bases line up with TRBD2. Germline V CDR1 and CDR2: MGHRA, YSYEKL. The CDR3 has 16 residues. V lost 3 bases, J lost 8 bases, and 12 bases stayed unmatched. CDR3 DNA: TGCGCCAGCAGCCATCCCGACGGGAGGGGGTCAGATGAGCAGTTCTTC. This encodes CASSHPDGRGSDEQFF.

This rearrangement joins TRBV7-2 to TRBJ1-2; D gene unclear. This CDR3 comprises 12 residues. V was cut by 6 bases and J by 5 bases, with 10 bases left in between. From germline, CDR1 is SGHTA and CDR2 FQGNSA. CDR3 coding DNA: TGTGCCAGCAGGCCCGGCGGGTATGGCTACACCTTC. It is translated as CASRPGGYGYTF.

This sequence joins TRBV5-1 and TRBJ2-5; tentatively, D is TRBD2 (5 bases). Looked up from germline, CDR1 is SGHRS and CDR2 is YFSETQ. Deletions cut 0 bases from V and 5 bases from J, with 14 bases between. The CDR3 length is 15 residues. DNA of the CDR3: TGCGCCAGCAGCTTGGATCTAGCCCCGGGCGAGACCCAGTACTTC. Its protein product is CASSLDLAPGETQYF. Complete variable domain (other parts from reference TRBV5-1 and TRBJ2-5): KAGVTQTPRYLIKTRGQQVTLSCSPISGHRSVSWYQQTPGQGLQFLFEYFSETQRNKGNFPGRFSGRQFSNSRSEMNVSTLELGDSALYLCASSLDLAPGETQYFGPGTRLLVL.

The gene calls are TRBV12-3 or TRBV12-4 and TRBJ1-2; TRBD1 agrees at 7 bases. The CDR3 spans 11 residues. Trimming removed 7 bases from V and 7 bases from J; junction bases left unmatched: 3. CDR3 sequence: CASTQGVGYTF. The DNA of the CDR3 is TGTGCCAGCACCCAGGGGGTTGGCTACACCTTC.

The chain uses TRBV6-5 and TRBJ2-1, with a tentative D call TRBD2 (5 bases). Germline V gives CDR1 MNHEY, CDR2 SVGAGI. Deletions cut 5 bases from V and 5 bases from J, with 13 bases between. CDR3 size: 14 residues. CDR3 loop: CASSLSRADNEQFF. CDR3 bases: TGTGCCAGCAGTCTGTCGAGAGCGGACAATGAGCAGTTCTTC.